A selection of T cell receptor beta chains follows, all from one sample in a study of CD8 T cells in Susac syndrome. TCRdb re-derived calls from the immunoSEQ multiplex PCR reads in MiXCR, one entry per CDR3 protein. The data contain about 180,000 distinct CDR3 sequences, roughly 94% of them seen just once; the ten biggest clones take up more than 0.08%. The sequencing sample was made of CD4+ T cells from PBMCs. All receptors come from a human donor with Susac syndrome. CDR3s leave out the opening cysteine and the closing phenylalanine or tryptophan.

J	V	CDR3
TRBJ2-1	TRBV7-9	ASSLASYNEQF
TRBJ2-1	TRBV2	ASTTGLNNEQF
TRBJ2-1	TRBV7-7	ASSSGLAGVPF
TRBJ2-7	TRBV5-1	ASQDRDSIEQY
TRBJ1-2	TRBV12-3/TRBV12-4	ASSLDRGGRNYGYT
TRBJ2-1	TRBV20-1	SAKGQGRNEQF
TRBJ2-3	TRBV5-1	ASRPNGRGGTDTQY
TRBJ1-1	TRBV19	ASVTGQGAF
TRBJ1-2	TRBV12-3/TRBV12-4	ATRAGSLYGYT
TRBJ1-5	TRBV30	AASNSSNQPQH
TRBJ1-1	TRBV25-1	ASSESGRDTEAF
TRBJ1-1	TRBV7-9	ASSDPGDTEAF
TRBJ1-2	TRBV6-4	ASSSYRDRIYT
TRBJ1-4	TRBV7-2	ASSLEQTEKLF
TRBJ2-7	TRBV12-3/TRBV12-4	ASSSRTLNYEQY
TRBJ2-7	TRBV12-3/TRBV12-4	ASSRRDRGHEQY
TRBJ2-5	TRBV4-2	ASSQGFGLADQETQY
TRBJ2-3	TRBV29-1	SVDRTGTDTQY
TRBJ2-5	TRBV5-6	ASSPGTSEETQY
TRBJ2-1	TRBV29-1	SARVAGTYNEQF
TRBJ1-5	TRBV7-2	ASSLGQASNQPQH
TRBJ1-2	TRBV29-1	SVDGTVTNYGYT
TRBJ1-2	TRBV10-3	AISSSGLGGYT
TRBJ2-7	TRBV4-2	ASSQEPLREQY
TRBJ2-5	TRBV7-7	ASSLGPRETQY
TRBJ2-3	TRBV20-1	SARGRAGTGAADTQY
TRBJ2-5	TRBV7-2	ASSLLTGGRETQY
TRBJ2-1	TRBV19	ASSRSGGDYNEQF
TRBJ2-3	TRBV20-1	SARRLVSSDTQY
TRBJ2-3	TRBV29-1	SVEAGDTQY
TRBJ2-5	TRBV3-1	ASSQVTGHGKTQY
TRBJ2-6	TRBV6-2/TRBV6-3	ASSALGAGANVLT
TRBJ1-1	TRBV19	ASSGTANTEAF